These 5 T cell receptor beta chains originate from one sample sequenced in a study of blood T cell repertoires in COVID-19. Profiling relied on immunoSEQ multiplex PCR, and the TCRdb table lists in-frame clones only, not all of them. The repertoire has about 58,000 clones, about 91% of them found once; the top ten carry 13% to 15%. Material for sequencing was peripheral blood. These receptors were taken from an older woman with active COVID-19.

The genes are TRBV19 and TRBJ2-3; TRBD1 aligns across 8 bases. Trimming removed 1 base from V and 2 bases from J; junction bases left unmatched: 2. Germline CDR1 reads LNHDA; CDR2 reads SQIVND (reference sequence). The CDR3 runs 15 residues. The CDR3 DNA reads as TGTGCCAGTAGTATAGGACAGGGGTTCACAGATACGCAGTATTTT. As protein: CASSIGQGFTDTQYF.

This clone came up once. The gene calls are TRBV1 and TRBJ1-1; TRBD1, the table's D call, lacks a check against the DNA. TRBV1 is noted as a pseudogene. There are 11 residues in the CDR3. The CDR3 DNA is TGCACCAGCAGCCAAGACCAGGAAGCTTTCTTT. It translates to CTSSQDQEAFF.

The genes are TRBV5-6 and TRBJ1-6; 7 bases map to TRBD1. This CDR3 region has 17 residues. The germline V gene encodes CDR1 SGHDT and CDR2 YYEEEE. V trimming: 3 bases; J trimming: 3 bases; junction bases outside the gene matches: 9. CDR3 in DNA: TGTGCCAGCAGCTCCTACAGGGGATTTGGCTATAATTCACCCCTCCACTTT. This translates into CASSSYRGFGYNSPLHF. The full variable domain, its missing parts supplied by reference TRBV5-6 and TRBJ1-6, is DAGVTQSPTHLIKTRGQQVTLRCSPKSGHDTVSWYQQALGQGPQFIFQYYEEEERQRGNFPDRFSGHQFPNYSSELNVNALLLGDSALYLCASSSYRGFGYNSPLHFGNGTRLTVT.

Concerning this clone itself: The germline gene is not matched at one end of the junction; a read error may be the cause. J is TRBJ1-2 and V is TRBV2; 7 nucleotides match TRBD1. The CDR3 is made up of 13 amino acids. Germline V CDR1 and CDR2: SNHLY, FYNNEI. Here the CDR3 reads CARKRGQVYGYTF. The CDR3 DNA reads as TGCGCCCGGAAGAGGGGGCAGGTCTATGGCTACACCTTC.

The chain links TRBV29-1 to TRBJ1-4; no clear D gene. This CDR3 has 16 amino acids. Germline values: CDR1 SQVTM, CDR2 ANQGSEA. V was pared by 0 bases and J by 5 bases, with 16 bases between. The chain's CDR3 is CSVEDPGAEGNEKLFF. Written as DNA, the CDR3 is TGCAGCGTTGAAGATCCTGGAGCCGAGGGAAATGAAAAACTGTTTTTT.